This TCR beta chain was sequenced during a study of blood T cell repertoires in COVID-19. About the study: T cells, B-cell-depleted T cells, or PBMCs provided the cDNA or gDNA that served as material.

The repertoire was sequenced with immunoSEQ multiplex PCR; TCRdb's copy has only in-frame clones and lacks some. The profile shows 450,000 to 500,000 clones, about 90% of them singletons. V lost 8 bases to trimming and J lost 0 bases, with 16 bases between them. The length of the CDR3 is 16 residues. Germline V lookup: CDR1 MNHEY, CDR2 SMNVEV (reference sequence). Recovered Cohort 3 donors showed two negative PCRs, clearance, or symptom resolution. The sequence derives from a woman between 18 and 30 years old who had recovered from COVID-19. The chain is built from TRBV27 and TRBJ2-2; D might be TRBD2 (6 bases). The sample comprised PBMCs or T cells enriched from blood (not recorded which). CDR3 bases: TGTGCCAGCGGACAATTCGGGGGACCGAACACCGGGGAGCTGTTTTTT. It is translated as CASGQFGGPNTGELFF.